Below, 17 T cell receptor beta chains from the same sample are listed, as sequenced in a study of Ad26.COV2.S vaccination and SARS-CoV-2 variants. Some clones are missing from TCRdb's copy, which holds only in-frame ones; the method was immunoSEQ multiplex PCR. The profile covers 350,000 to 400,000 clones, with about 88% appearing a single time and about 2% taken by the ten largest. Treatment noted: some 20 received Ad26.COV2.S at low or high dose, single or two shots; 5 received placebo; per-sample allocation not given. Samples came from day 63 after the first vaccine or placebo injection. The starting material was peripheral blood, obtained in a trial of Ad26.COV2.S vaccine versus placebo. These receptors were taken from a person between 18 and 65 years old who received the Ad26.COV2.S COVID-19 vaccine or a placebo.

The chain is built from TRBV4-3 and TRBJ2-2; 7 nucleotides line up with TRBD2. CDR3 length: 14 amino acids. CDR1 is LGHNA, CDR2 YSLEER, per germline. V lost 3 bases and J lost 6; bases outside the gene matches: 4. The CDR3, as DNA: TGCGCCAGCAGCCAGGGGCTAGCGGCCGGGGAGCTGTTTTTT. It specifies CASSQGLAAGELFF.

V is TRBV18 and J is TRBJ2-5, with D possibly matching TRBD1 (5 bases). This CDR3 comprises 14 residues. The V gene's germline CDR1 is KGHSH and CDR2 LQKENI. Trimming pared 3 bases from V and 1 base from J, leaving 9 bases between. The CDR3 sequence: CASSPQGGQETQYF. The CDR3 DNA follows: TGTGCCAGCTCACCCCAGGGCGGCCAAGAGACCCAGTACTTC.

This clone has just a few counts. The V call is TRBV19, the J call TRBJ1-4; 7 positions agree with TRBD1. Trimming took 4 bases from V and 5 from J; bases not matched to a gene: 7. The germline CDR1 and CDR2 sequences are LNHDA and SQIVND (reference sequence). The CDR3 loop spans 15 amino acids. CDR3 amino acids: CASSTHWDRNEKLFF. The CDR3 DNA is TGTGCCAGTAGTACCCATTGGGACAGAAATGAAAAACTGTTTTTT. The whole variable domain, remainder taken from reference TRBV19 and TRBJ1-4, is DGGITQSPKYLFRKEGQNVTLSCEQNLNHDAMYWYRQDPGQGLRLIYYSQIVNDFQKGDIAEGYSVSREKKESFPLTVTSAQKNPTAFYLCASSTHWDRNEKLFFGSGTQLSVL.

In this sample, this clone turned up a few times. V and J are TRBV11-3 and TRBJ2-1; the match to TRBD2 covers 8 bases. CDR1 and CDR2 from the germline V gene are SGHNT and YENEEA. V was clipped by 1 base and J by 0 bases; unmatched bases: 5. This CDR3 is 17 amino acids long. The CDR3 loop reads CASSLGVAGSSYNEQFF. CDR3 DNA: TGTGCCAGCAGCTTAGGAGTAGCGGGAAGCTCCTACAATGAGCAGTTCTTC.

The V gene is TRBV7-2, the J gene TRBJ2-3; possibly TRBD1 for D (6 bases). The CDR3 spans 13 residues. Germline-derived CDR1 and CDR2 are SGHTA and FQGNSA. V lost 5 bases to trimming and J lost 6 bases, with 12 bases between them. Written as DNA, the CDR3 is TGTGCCAGCAGCCAAGGACAGCGTGATACGCAGTATTTT. Its translation is CASSQGQRDTQYF.

The V call is TRBV25-1, the J call TRBJ2-2; D gene unclear. The CDR3 extends over 16 amino acids. Trimming left V 8 bases short and J 1 base short, with 17 bases between. In germline, CDR1 is MGHDK, CDR2 SYGVNS. CDR3 sequence: CASGVQLPVNTGELFF. Written as DNA, the CDR3 is TGTGCCAGCGGAGTCCAACTACCTGTGAACACCGGGGAGCTGTTTTTT.

The V call is TRBV6-5, the J call TRBJ2-7; no firm D call. CDR3 length: 13 amino acids. Trimming took off 4 bases at V and 2 bases at J, with 9 bases between the two ends. Per germline, CDR1 MNHEY and CDR2 SVGAGI. In nucleotides, the CDR3 is TGTGCCAGCAGTTTAAGGGTCCCCTACGAGCAGTACTTC. Residues: CASSLRVPYEQYF.

The CDR3 bases are TGTGCCAGCAGCTTCGAGAAGACAGGGGAGGGTGAAAAACTGTTTTTT. Residues: CASSFEKTGEGEKLFF. This chain uses TRBV5-6 with TRBJ1-4; 8 bases agree with TRBD1. The V segment lost 2 bases and the J segment 7 bases; nucleotides outside the gene matches: 10. From germline, CDR1 is SGHDT and CDR2 YYEEEE. The CDR3 runs to 16 residues. The whole variable domain, remainder taken from reference TRBV5-6 and TRBJ1-4, is DAGVTQSPTHLIKTRGQQVTLRCSPKSGHDTVSWYQQALGQGPQFIFQYYEEEERQRGNFPDRFSGHQFPNYSSELNVNALLLGDSALYLCASSFEKTGEGEKLFFGSGTQLSVL.

This clone came up once. The chain uses TRBV3-1 (or the pseudogene TRBV3-2) and TRBJ2-7; 11 bases agree with TRBD2. Germline CDR1 is LGHDT and CDR2 is YNNKEL (reference sequence). Trimming cost V 3 bases and J 3 bases; bases outside gene matches: 1. The CDR3 has 14 residues. The chain's CDR3 is CASSHGLAGYEQYF. Written as DNA, the CDR3 is TGTGCCAGCAGCCACGGACTAGCGGGCTACGAGCAGTACTTC.

The rearrangement joins TRBV6-1 to TRBJ1-2; possible D gene TRBD1, 5 bases. CDR1 and CDR2 from the germline V gene are MNHNS and SASEGT. The ends were cut back, 1 base at V and 8 bases at J, with 11 bases in the middle. The CDR3 covers 13 residues. The CDR3 DNA sequence: TGTGCCAGCAGTGAAGGGGGCGTGCAAGGCTACACCTTC. It codes for CASSEGGVQGYTF.

The rearrangement links TRBV11-3 to TRBJ2-7; unclear D gene. The V gene's germline CDR1 is SGHNT and CDR2 YENEEA. The V end lost 2 bases, the J end lost 0 bases, and 11 bases lay between the germline ends. The CDR3 covers 15 residues. CDR3 sequence: CASSLFSGNSYEQYF. CDR3 DNA sequence: TGTGCCAGCAGCTTATTTTCGGGCAACTCCTACGAGCAGTACTTC.

The chain links TRBV7-2 to TRBJ1-1; TRBD1 matches 8 bases. Germline assignment: CDR1 SGHTA and CDR2 FQGNSA. CDR3 length: 16 amino acids. The junction had 9 bases not matched to a gene; V was cut back by 5 bases and J by 1 base. As DNA, the CDR3 is TGTGCCAGCAGCCTCCCGATCGGGACAGGGAACACTGAAGCTTTCTTT. Translating it yields CASSLPIGTGNTEAFF.

This chain uses TRBV28 with TRBJ1-3; D is possibly TRBD1 (6 bases). V was shortened by 5 bases and J by 11 bases, with 13 bases between the two germline ends. Germline V lookup: CDR1 MDHEN, CDR2 SYDVKM. The CDR3 length is 12 residues. Written as DNA, the CDR3 is TGTGCCAGCAGTGTGGGGGCCAGCGCCATATATTTT. Translating gives CASSVGASAIYF.

The rearrangement uses TRBV4-2 and TRBJ2-7; 9 bases align to TRBD2. The length of the CDR3 is 17 residues. V lost 0 bases to trimming and J lost 7 bases; unmatched junction nucleotides: 13. Germline V gene sequence: CDR1 LGHNA, CDR2 YNFKEQ. The CDR3 reads CASSQDKAGGPMGEQYF. CDR3 bases: TGTGCCAGCAGCCAAGATAAGGCGGGAGGGCCTATGGGAGAGCAGTACTTC.

The sample holds one count of this clone. The CDR3 reads CASSTTGTGDRGTEAFF. The CDR3 DNA reads TGTGCCAGCAGCACCACCGGGACAGGGGATCGGGGCACTGAAGCTTTCTTT. V gene TRBV5-6 combines with J gene TRBJ1-1; the match to TRBD1 covers 10 bases. The V gene end was trimmed by 4 bases and the J gene end by 4 bases; junction bases not matched to a gene: 13. CDR1 is SGHDT and CDR2 is YYEEEE in the germline V gene. CDR3 length: 17 amino acids.

This chain uses TRBV6-5 with TRBJ2-7; D not resolved. Between the trimmed V and J ends, which lost 6 bases and 6 bases, there was a span of 21 bases. Germline V CDR1 and CDR2: MNHEY, SVGAGI. The CDR3 has 15 amino acids. The CDR3 region has the DNA TGTGCCAGCAGACCCCCCCGGGCCGAGGCATCCGAGCAGTACTTC. It translates to CASRPPRAEASEQYF.

The genes are TRBV7-3 and TRBJ1-2; D is perhaps TRBD1 (5 bases). Germline V gene data show CDR1 as SGHTA and CDR2 as FQGTGA. The CDR3 contains 13 residues. Between the trimmed V and J ends, which lost 8 bases and 3 bases, there was a span of 13 bases. CDR3 in DNA: TGTGCCAGCGCGGGCCCGGGGGACTATGGCTACACCTTC. Translated, it gives CASAGPGDYGYTF.